These T cell receptor beta chains were read from a single sample in a study of cytomegalovirus exposure and HLA in healthy donors. The data were produced by immunoSEQ multiplex PCR, yet TCRdb's version contains in-frame clones alone and is incomplete. The sample totals under 200,000 clones. The sample consisted of PBMCs. All receptors derive from a man aged 25-45 years in good health and CMV-seronegative. Both conserved end residues are trimmed from each CDR3.

v_call: TRBV19; cdr3_aa: ASSIDLFGGRRSYGYT
v_call: TRBV27; cdr3_aa: ASPSLGAGANVLT
v_call: TRBV28; cdr3_aa: ASSEFHPGLALDSLPYEQY
v_call: TRBV9; cdr3_aa: ASSTTSHSGNTIY
v_call: TRBV4-1; cdr3_aa: ASSRSGTFNSYEQY
v_call: TRBV4-3; cdr3_aa: ASSPSPGTGAGANVLT
v_call: TRBV29-1; cdr3_aa: SAGQTDGYT
v_call: TRBV16; cdr3_aa: ASSQFRQGEYNEQF
v_call: TRBV27; cdr3_aa: ASRLQGAWGANVLT
v_call: TRBV7-9; cdr3_aa: ASSAGQSYGYT
v_call: TRBV6-5; cdr3_aa: ASSYMGAGGYT
v_call: TRBV29-1; cdr3_aa: SVLKGGQGNEQF